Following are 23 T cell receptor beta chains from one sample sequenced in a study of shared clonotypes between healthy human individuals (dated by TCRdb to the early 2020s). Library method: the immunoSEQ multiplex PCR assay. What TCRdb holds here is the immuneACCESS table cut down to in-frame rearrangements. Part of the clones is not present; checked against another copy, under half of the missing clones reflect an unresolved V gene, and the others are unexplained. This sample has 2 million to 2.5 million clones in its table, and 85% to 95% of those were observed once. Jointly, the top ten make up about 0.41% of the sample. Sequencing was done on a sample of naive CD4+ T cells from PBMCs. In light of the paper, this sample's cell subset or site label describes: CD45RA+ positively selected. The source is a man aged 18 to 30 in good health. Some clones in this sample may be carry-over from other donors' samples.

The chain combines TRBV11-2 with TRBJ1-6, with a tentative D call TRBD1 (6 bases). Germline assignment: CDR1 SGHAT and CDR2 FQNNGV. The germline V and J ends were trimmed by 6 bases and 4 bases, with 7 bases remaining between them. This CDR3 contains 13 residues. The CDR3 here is CASRTGYNSPLHF. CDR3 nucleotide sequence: TGTGCCAGCAGGACAGGTTATAATTCACCCCTCCACTTT.

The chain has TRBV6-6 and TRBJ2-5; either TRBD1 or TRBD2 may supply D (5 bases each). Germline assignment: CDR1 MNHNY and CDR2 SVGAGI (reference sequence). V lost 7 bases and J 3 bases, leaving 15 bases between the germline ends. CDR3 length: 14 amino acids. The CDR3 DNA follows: TGTGCCAGCAACCGGGACGGACGAGAAGAGACCCAGTACTTC. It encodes CASNRDGREETQYF.

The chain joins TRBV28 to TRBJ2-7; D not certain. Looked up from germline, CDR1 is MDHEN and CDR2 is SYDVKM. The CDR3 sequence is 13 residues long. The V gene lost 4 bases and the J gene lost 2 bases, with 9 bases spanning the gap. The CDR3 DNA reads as TGTGCCAGCAGTTGGCCGGGTGCCTACGAGCAGTACTTC. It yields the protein CASSWPGAYEQYF.

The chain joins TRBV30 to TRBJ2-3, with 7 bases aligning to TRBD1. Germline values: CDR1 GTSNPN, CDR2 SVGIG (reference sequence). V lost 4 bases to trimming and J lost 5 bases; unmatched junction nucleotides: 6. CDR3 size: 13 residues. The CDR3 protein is CAWNRGFGDTQYF. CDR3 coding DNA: TGTGCCTGGAACAGGGGATTCGGAGATACGCAGTATTTT.

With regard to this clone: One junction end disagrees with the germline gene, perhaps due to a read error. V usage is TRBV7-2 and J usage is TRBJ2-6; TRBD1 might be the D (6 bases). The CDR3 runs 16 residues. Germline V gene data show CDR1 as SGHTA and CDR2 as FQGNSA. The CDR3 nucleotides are TGTGCCAGCAGCCAACGACAGGTAGTTGGGACCAACGTCCTGACTTTC. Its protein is CASSQRQVVGTNVLTF.

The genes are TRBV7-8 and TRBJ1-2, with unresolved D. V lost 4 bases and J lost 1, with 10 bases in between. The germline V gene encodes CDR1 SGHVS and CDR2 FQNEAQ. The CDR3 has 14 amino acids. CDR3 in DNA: TGTGCCAGCAGCTCCGACGTTTTTAACTATGGCTACACCTTC. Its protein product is CASSSDVFNYGYTF.

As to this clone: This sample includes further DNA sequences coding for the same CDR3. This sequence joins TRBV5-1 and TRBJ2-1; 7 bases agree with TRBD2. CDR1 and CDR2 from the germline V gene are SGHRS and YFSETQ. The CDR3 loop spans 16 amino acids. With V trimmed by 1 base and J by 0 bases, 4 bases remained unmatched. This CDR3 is CASSLLAGSSYNEQFF. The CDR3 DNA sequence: TGCGCCAGCAGCTTGTTAGCGGGTAGCTCCTACAATGAGCAGTTCTTC.

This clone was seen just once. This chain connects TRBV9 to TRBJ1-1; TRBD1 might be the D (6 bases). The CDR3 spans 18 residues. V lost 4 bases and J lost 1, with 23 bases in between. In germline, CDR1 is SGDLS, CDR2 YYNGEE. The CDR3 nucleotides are TGTGCCAGCAGCCACCCTCGGGGGAGGGGGGAAAAGAACACTGAAGCTTTCTTT. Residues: CASSHPRGRGEKNTEAFF.

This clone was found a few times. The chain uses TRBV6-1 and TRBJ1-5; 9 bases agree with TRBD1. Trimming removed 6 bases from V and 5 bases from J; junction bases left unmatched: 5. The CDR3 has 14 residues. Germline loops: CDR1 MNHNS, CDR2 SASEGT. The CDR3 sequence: CASSPQGAYQPQHF. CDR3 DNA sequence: TGTGCCAGCAGCCCACAGGGGGCCTATCAGCCCCAGCATTTT.

CDR3 sequence reads: CASSPVQNTEAFF. The CDR3 DNA reads as TGTGCCAGCAGCCCCGTGCAGAACACTGAAGCTTTCTTT. The chain uses TRBV7-9 and TRBJ1-1; D is ambiguous. Per germline, CDR1 SEHNR and CDR2 FQNEAQ (reference sequence). Between the trimmed V and J ends, which lost 5 bases and 1 base, there was a span of 8 bases. The CDR3 contains 13 residues.

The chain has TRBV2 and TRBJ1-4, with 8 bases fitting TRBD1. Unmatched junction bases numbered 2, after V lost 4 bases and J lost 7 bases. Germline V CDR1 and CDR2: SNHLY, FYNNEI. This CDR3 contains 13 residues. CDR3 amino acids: CASSGGQGEKLFF. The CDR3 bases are TGTGCCAGCAGTGGTGGACAGGGTGAAAAACTGTTTTTT.

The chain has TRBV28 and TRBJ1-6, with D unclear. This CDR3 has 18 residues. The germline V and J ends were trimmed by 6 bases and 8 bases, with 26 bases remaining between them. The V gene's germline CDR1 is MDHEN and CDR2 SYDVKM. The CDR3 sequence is CASSNPRGQIPVYSPLHF. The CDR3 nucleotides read TGTGCCAGCAGCAATCCACGAGGGCAGATCCCGGTTTATTCACCCCTCCACTTT.

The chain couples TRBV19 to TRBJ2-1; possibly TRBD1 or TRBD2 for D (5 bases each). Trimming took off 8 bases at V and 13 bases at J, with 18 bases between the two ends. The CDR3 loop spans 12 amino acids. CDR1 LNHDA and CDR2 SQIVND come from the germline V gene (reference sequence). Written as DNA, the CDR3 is TGTGCCAGTTCAAACCTCGGGACCCGACAGTTCTTC. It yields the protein CASSNLGTRQFF.

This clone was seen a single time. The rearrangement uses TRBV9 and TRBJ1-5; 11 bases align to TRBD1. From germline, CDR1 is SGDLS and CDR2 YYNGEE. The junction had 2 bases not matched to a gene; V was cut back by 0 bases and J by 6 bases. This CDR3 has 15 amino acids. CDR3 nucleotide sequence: TGTGCCAGCAGCGTAGAGGGACAGGGGGTTCAGCCCCAGCATTTT. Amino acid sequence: CASSVEGQGVQPQHF.

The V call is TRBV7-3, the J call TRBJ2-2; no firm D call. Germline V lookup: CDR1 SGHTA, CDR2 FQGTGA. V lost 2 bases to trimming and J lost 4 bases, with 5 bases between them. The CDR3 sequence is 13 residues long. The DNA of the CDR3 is TGTGCCAGCAGCTTACTCGCCACCGGGGAGCTGTTTTTT. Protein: CASSLLATGELFF.

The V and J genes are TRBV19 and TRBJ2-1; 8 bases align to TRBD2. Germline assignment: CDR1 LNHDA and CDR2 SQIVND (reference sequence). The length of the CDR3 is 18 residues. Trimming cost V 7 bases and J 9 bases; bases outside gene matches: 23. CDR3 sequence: CASTLRGVGRGTYGEQFF. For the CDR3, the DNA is TGTGCCAGTACCCTGCGGGGGGTTGGCCGGGGGACATATGGTGAGCAGTTCTTC.

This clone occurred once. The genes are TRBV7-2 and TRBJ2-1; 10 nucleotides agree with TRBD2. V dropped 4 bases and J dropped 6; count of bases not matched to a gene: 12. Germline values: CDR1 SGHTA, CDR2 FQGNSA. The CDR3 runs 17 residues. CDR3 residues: CASSSLPLAGAPNEQFF. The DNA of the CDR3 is TGTGCCAGCAGCTCCCTACCCCTAGCGGGAGCCCCCAATGAGCAGTTCTTC.

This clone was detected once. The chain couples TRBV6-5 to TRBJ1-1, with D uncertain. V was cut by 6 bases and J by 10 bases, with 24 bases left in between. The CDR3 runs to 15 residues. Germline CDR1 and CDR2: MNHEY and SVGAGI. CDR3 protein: CASSSPKDPGGRAFF. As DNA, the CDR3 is TGTGCCAGCAGCTCTCCTAAGGACCCAGGCGGCAGAGCTTTCTTT.

The CDR3 DNA reads as TGTGCCAGCAGCTTAGCGCGGAGGGGGGATTCCTACAATGAGCAGTTCTTC. Amino acids: CASSLARRGDSYNEQFF. The chain combines TRBV7-2 with TRBJ2-1, with D perhaps matching TRBD1 or TRBD2 (6 bases each). CDR3 length: 17 amino acids. Germline V gene sequence: CDR1 SGHTA, CDR2 FQGNSA. V shed 0 bases and J shed 1 base, with 13 bases lying between them. Using reference TRBV7-2 and TRBJ2-1 for the parts outside the CDR3, the full variable domain is GAGVSQSPSNKVTEKGKDVELRCDPISGHTALYWYRQSLGQGLEFLIYFQGNSAPDKSGLPSDRFSAERTGGSVSTLTIQRTQQEDSAVYLCASSLARRGDSYNEQFFGPGTRLTVL.

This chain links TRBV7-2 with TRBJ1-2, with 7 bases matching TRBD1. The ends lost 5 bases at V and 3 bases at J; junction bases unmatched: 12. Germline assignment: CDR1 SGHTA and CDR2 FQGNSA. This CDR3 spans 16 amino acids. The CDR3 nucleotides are TGTGCCAGCAGCCCCGCCGTGGGACAGATTTACTATGGCTACACCTTC. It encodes CASSPAVGQIYYGYTF.

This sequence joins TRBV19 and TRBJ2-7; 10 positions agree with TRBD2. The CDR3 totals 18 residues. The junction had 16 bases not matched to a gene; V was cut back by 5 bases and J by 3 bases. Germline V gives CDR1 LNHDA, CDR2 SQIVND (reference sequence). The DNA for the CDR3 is TGTGCCAGTAGTGTCCACACTAGCGGGATGGTTACGTTCTACGAGCAGTACTTC. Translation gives CASSVHTSGMVTFYEQYF.

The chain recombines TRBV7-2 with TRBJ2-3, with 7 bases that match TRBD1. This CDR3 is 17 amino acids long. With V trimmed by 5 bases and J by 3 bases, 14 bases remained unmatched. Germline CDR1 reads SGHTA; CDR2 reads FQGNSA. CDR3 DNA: TGTGCCAGCAGCCCCCTCCTGACAGGGCGAGGTACAGATACGCAGTATTTT. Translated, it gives CASSPLLTGRGTDTQYF.

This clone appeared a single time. The CDR3 protein is CASSLEGTPIYNEQFF. CDR3 bases: TGCGCCAGCAGCTTGGAAGGGACACCAATTTACAATGAGCAGTTCTTC. The gene calls are TRBV5-1 and TRBJ2-1; tentatively, D is TRBD1 (6 bases). The CDR3 is made up of 16 amino acids. The germline CDR1 and CDR2 sequences are SGHRS and YFSETQ. Trimming stripped 0 bases from V and 4 bases from J, with 14 bases between.